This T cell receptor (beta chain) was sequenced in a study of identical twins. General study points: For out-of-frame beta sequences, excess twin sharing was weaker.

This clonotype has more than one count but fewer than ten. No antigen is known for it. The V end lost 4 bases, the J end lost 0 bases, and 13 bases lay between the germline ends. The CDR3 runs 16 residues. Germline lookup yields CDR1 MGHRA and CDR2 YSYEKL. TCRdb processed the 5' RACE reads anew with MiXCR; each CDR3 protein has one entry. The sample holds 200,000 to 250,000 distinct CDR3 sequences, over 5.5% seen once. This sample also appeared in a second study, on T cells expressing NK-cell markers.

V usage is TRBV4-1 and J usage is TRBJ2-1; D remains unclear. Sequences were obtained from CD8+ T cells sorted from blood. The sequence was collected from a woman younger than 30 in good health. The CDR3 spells CASSLRFSSSYNEQFF. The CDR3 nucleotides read TGCGCCAGCAGCCTAAGATTCTCTAGCTCCTACAATGAGCAGTTCTTC.